This is a list of T cell receptor beta chains from one sample in a study of a mutant IDH1 vaccine in newly diagnosed glioma. Profiling relied on immunoSEQ multiplex PCR, and the TCRdb table lists in-frame clones only, not all of them. This repertoire shows about 59,000 clones, around 89% found once; its top ten account for about 4.6%. These TCRs are of unknown antigen specificity. Material: PBMCs, obtained from a glioma patient whose treatment included an IDH1 peptide vaccine. The receptors were sampled from a middle-aged woman with glioma. The CDR3 runs from the conserved cysteine through the conserved F or W. A D gene is named only where the DNA matches it firmly. Clone size appears in some rows only: once, few, many, or a class for an expanded clone.

CDR3aa: CASSLAGLDYNEQFF
CDR3nt: TGTGCCAGCAGCTTGGCGGGACTGGACTACAATGAGCAGTTCTTC
abundance: .
d_gene: .
j_gene: TRBJ2-1
v_gene: TRBV5-8

CDR3aa: CSVRPYAEQYF
CDR3nt: TGCAGTGTCCGGCCGTACGCCGAGCAGTACTTC
abundance: .
d_gene: .
j_gene: TRBJ2-7
v_gene: TRBV20-1

CDR3aa: CASSFGQGLQETQYF
CDR3nt: TGCGCCAGCAGCTTCGGACAGGGCCTTCAAGAGACCCAGTACTTC
abundance: once
d_gene: TRBD1
j_gene: TRBJ2-5
v_gene: TRBV5-1

CDR3aa: CSAAPGVRDTQYF
CDR3nt: TGCAGCGCCGCGCCGGGGGTCCGAGATACGCAGTATTTT
abundance: .
d_gene: .
j_gene: TRBJ2-3
v_gene: TRBV29-1

CDR3aa: CASRWRGHQETQYF
CDR3nt: TGTGCCAGCAGGTGGAGGGGTCACCAAGAGACCCAGTACTTC
abundance: .
d_gene: .
j_gene: TRBJ2-5
v_gene: TRBV6-1

CDR3aa: CASSPQPTGSNTEAFF
CDR3nt: TGCGCCAGCAGCCCCCAACCGACAGGATCCAACACTGAAGCTTTCTTT
abundance: .
d_gene: .
j_gene: TRBJ1-1
v_gene: TRBV5-1

CDR3aa: CASKAGESVYGYTF
CDR3nt: TGTGCCAGCAAGGCAGGGGAAAGTGTCTATGGCTACACCTTC
abundance: .
d_gene: .
j_gene: TRBJ1-2
v_gene: TRBV6-6

CDR3aa: CAGQGVRTDTQYF
CDR3nt: TGTGCCGGACAGGGGGTCCGCACAGATACGCAGTATTTT
abundance: .
d_gene: TRBD1
j_gene: TRBJ2-3
v_gene: TRBV30

CDR3aa: CASRGYSNQPQHF
CDR3nt: TGTGCCAGTAGGGGGTACAGCAATCAGCCCCAGCATTTT
abundance: .
d_gene: .
j_gene: TRBJ1-5
v_gene: TRBV19

CDR3aa: CASSEFGVYQETQYF
CDR3nt: TGTGCCAGCAGTGAGTTCGGGGTGTACCAAGAGACCCAGTACTTC
abundance: .
d_gene: .
j_gene: TRBJ2-5
v_gene: TRBV25-1

CDR3aa: CASSEAGLAGVYNEQFF
CDR3nt: TGTGCCAGCAGTGAAGCTGGACTAGCGGGAGTCTACAATGAGCAGTTCTTC
abundance: .
d_gene: TRBD2
j_gene: TRBJ2-1
v_gene: TRBV6-1

CDR3aa: CASSLDFTTNEKLFF
CDR3nt: TGTGCCAGCAGCTTGGACTTCACAACTAATGAAAAACTGTTTTTT
abundance: .
d_gene: .
j_gene: TRBJ1-4
v_gene: TRBV5-4

CDR3aa: CASSPSDRAGPHGYTF
CDR3nt: TGTGCCAGCAGCCCGTCGGACAGGGCAGGTCCCCATGGCTACACCTTC
abundance: .
d_gene: TRBD1
j_gene: TRBJ1-2
v_gene: TRBV4-2

CDR3aa: CASSPELYGYTF
CDR3nt: TGTGCCAGCAGCCCCGAGCTCTATGGCTACACCTTC
abundance: .
d_gene: .
j_gene: TRBJ1-2
v_gene: TRBV7-9

CDR3aa: CASSLAQRGEKTQYF
CDR3nt: TGTGCCAGCAGCTTAGCGCAAAGGGGCGAAAAGACCCAGTACTTC
abundance: .
d_gene: .
j_gene: TRBJ2-5
v_gene: TRBV7-9

CDR3aa: CASSPLLENTGELFF
CDR3nt: TGTGCCAGCTCACCACTACTAGAGAACACCGGGGAGCTGTTTTTT
abundance: .
d_gene: .
j_gene: TRBJ2-2
v_gene: TRBV18

CDR3aa: CASHPPPNTGELFF
CDR3nt: TGTGCCAGTCACCCCCCCCCGAACACCGGGGAGCTGTTTTTT
abundance: .
d_gene: .
j_gene: TRBJ2-2
v_gene: TRBV2

CDR3aa: CASRPGQGNQPQHF
CDR3nt: TGTGCCAGCAGGCCGGGACAGGGGAATCAGCCCCAGCATTTT
abundance: .
d_gene: TRBD1
j_gene: TRBJ1-5
v_gene: TRBV6-5

CDR3aa: CASSLASGNQPQHF
CDR3nt: TGTGCCAGCAGCTTAGCTTCGGGAAATCAGCCCCAGCATTTT
abundance: .
d_gene: .
j_gene: TRBJ1-5
v_gene: TRBV7-8

CDR3aa: CASSPREETQYF
CDR3nt: TGCGCCAGCAGCCCCAGGGAGGAGACCCAGTACTTC
abundance: .
d_gene: .
j_gene: TRBJ2-5
v_gene: TRBV4-3

CDR3aa: CASSSGSYEQYF
CDR3nt: TGTGCCAGTAGTTCCGGGTCCTACGAGCAGTACTTC
abundance: .
d_gene: .
j_gene: TRBJ2-7
v_gene: TRBV19

CDR3aa: CASSDRGIMNTEAFF
CDR3nt: TGTGCCAGCAGCGACAGGGGGATAATGAACACTGAAGCTTTCTTT
abundance: few
d_gene: TRBD1
j_gene: TRBJ1-1
v_gene: TRBV7-6

CDR3aa: CASSMTSGSYNEQFF
CDR3nt: TGTGCCAGTAGTATGACTAGCGGCTCCTACAATGAGCAGTTCTTC
abundance: .
d_gene: TRBD2
j_gene: TRBJ2-1
v_gene: TRBV19

CDR3aa: CASSEWGAGANVLTF
CDR3nt: TGTGCCAGCAGCGAGTGGGGAGCTGGGGCCAACGTCCTGACTTTC
abundance: once
d_gene: .
j_gene: TRBJ2-6
v_gene: TRBV9

CDR3aa: CASSLQGPNEKLFF
CDR3nt: TGTGCCAGCAGTCTACAGGGACCTAATGAAAAACTGTTTTTT
abundance: once
d_gene: .
j_gene: TRBJ1-4
v_gene: TRBV2

CDR3aa: CVSRQGENTEAFF
CDR3nt: TGTGTCTCACGTCAGGGGGAGAACACTGAAGCTTTCTTT
abundance: .
d_gene: TRBD1
j_gene: TRBJ1-1
v_gene: TRBV7-8

CDR3aa: CASSFGGAGETQYF
CDR3nt: TGTGCCAGCAGCTTCGGGGGGGCCGGAGAGACCCAGTACTTC
abundance: .
d_gene: TRBD2
j_gene: TRBJ2-5
v_gene: TRBV5-4

CDR3aa: CASRGQGMGNIQYF
CDR3nt: TGTGCCAGCAGAGGACAGGGGATGGGTAACATTCAGTACTTC
abundance: .
d_gene: TRBD1
j_gene: TRBJ2-4
v_gene: TRBV14

CDR3aa: CASSQDWRYGQPQHF
CDR3nt: TGCGCCAGCAGCCAAGATTGGCGTTACGGTCAGCCCCAGCATTTT
abundance: .
d_gene: .
j_gene: TRBJ1-5
v_gene: TRBV4-1

CDR3aa: CATSRDWVSWETQYF
CDR3nt: TGTGCCACCAGCAGAGATTGGGTTAGCTGGGAGACCCAGTACTTC
abundance: few
d_gene: .
j_gene: TRBJ2-5
v_gene: TRBV15

CDR3aa: CASSFFSGTDTQYF
CDR3nt: TGTGCCAGCAGCTTTTTTAGCGGCACAGATACGCAGTATTTT
abundance: once
d_gene: .
j_gene: TRBJ2-3
v_gene: TRBV11-1

CDR3aa: CSVARQTWSSYNEQFF
CDR3nt: TGCAGCGTAGCCAGACAGACCTGGAGCTCCTACAATGAGCAGTTCTTC
abundance: .
d_gene: .
j_gene: TRBJ2-1
v_gene: TRBV29-1

CDR3aa: CASGRQGGTEAFF
CDR3nt: TGCGCCAGCGGCAGACAGGGGGGCACTGAAGCTTTCTTT
abundance: once
d_gene: TRBD1
j_gene: TRBJ1-1
v_gene: TRBV5-1

CDR3aa: CASSLSRVSGPQHF
CDR3nt: TGTGCCAGCAGCTTATCCAGGGTGAGTGGGCCCCAGCATTTT
abundance: .
d_gene: .
j_gene: TRBJ1-5
v_gene: TRBV5-8

CDR3aa: CASSESKGGYDYGYTF
CDR3nt: TGTGCCAGCAGTGAAAGTAAAGGAGGGTACGACTATGGCTACACCTTC
abundance: .
d_gene: .
j_gene: TRBJ1-2
v_gene: TRBV2

CDR3aa: CASSEFRGRANEKLFF
CDR3nt: TGTGCCAGCAGTGAATTCAGGGGTCGGGCTAATGAAAAACTGTTTTTT
abundance: once
d_gene: .
j_gene: TRBJ1-4
v_gene: TRBV25-1

CDR3aa: CASTFSVTRNTGELFF
CDR3nt: TGTGCCAGCACCTTCTCTGTTACACGGAACACCGGGGAGCTGTTTTTT
abundance: .
d_gene: .
j_gene: TRBJ2-2
v_gene: TRBV5-8